The sequence of this T cell receptor (beta chain) was determined in a study of cytomegalovirus exposure and HLA in healthy donors (dated 2017 in TCRdb). In terms of the full investigation: According to an earlier analysis of 587 of the donors, 150 million to 200 million T cells yielded 100 million or so unique TCR beta sequences and 276 Gb of sequence data. Both class I and class II loci were covered by HLA typing, at four-digit resolution. Rather than drawing on any new phenotypic data, the later analysis identified candidate immune exposures from TCR beta sequences and the way those sequences occurred across donors. A later analysis re-analyzed previously published TCR beta repertoires from roughly 600 donors and added high-resolution HLA genotyping to study TCR occurrence patterns. A later genetic analysis took genome-wide SNP genotypes for about three fifths of the roughly 700 donors and used that subset as a discovery cohort. Donor age, sex, ethnicity and CMV serostatus were compiled together with the repertoire data. In addition to the first cohort of approximately 650 subjects, a separate validation cohort of approximately 120 different subjects was used. In an earlier analysis of several hundred of the donors, high-throughput TCR beta sequencing was used to judge whether each TCR beta V gene segment behaved as functional or pseudogenic. Of the roughly 400 genotyped donors, roughly 80% were placed in the genetic ancestry cluster associated with self-reported Caucasian donors. Among around 400 genotyped donors of the cohort, an average of around 250,000 unique TCR beta nucleotide sequences was sequenced per donor, of which roughly 18% were non-productive. Every discovery cohort repertoire had been produced on one sequencing platform. High-throughput TCR immunosequencing, statistical association of individual TCRs with disease status, and machine learning were combined to predict cytomegalovirus infection status. The study was designed to test whether signatures of past pathogen exposure could be identified by cataloging public T cell receptors. Because of strong linkage in the cohort, four or five DR-DQ haplotypes were treated as single units for association and clustering. Around 300 gigabases of sequencing data and around 87 million unique TCR sequences were included in an early release covering roughly 600 HLA-typed donors. Using immunosequencing, the study profiled T cell repertoires from some 670 subjects and related those repertoires to cytomegalovirus serostatus. The number of donors typed differed by locus, with 629-630 for A, B, C, DRB1 and DQB1, 522 for DQA1, 606 for DPA1, and 400 to 490 for DPB1.

The library was built by means of the immunoSEQ multiplex PCR assay. The multiplex PCR relied on a mix of 60 forward primers for TCR Vbeta segments and 13 reverse primers for TCR Jbeta segments. A multiplex PCR assay on genomic DNA amplified the CDR3 region of rearranged TCR beta genes. The amplified TCR beta libraries were sequenced on the Illumina HiSeq System as 87-base-pair reads. The paper's data handling went like this. Across the roughly 640 repertoires, a later analysis counted approximately 83 million unique TCR beta chains, 9.5 million to 13 million of which were shared by at least two donors. To remove PCR and sequencing errors, raw reads were error-corrected and collapsed into unique sequences using a nearest-neighbor algorithm that merged closely related sequences. CDR3 sequences were aligned to IMGT reference sequences to assign V, D and J gene segments. For a sequence to be retained, a match of at least six nucleotides was required to both a V gene segment and a J gene segment. Rearrangements were classified as productive when the CDR3 lacked stop codons and remained in frame with V and J, and all other rearrangements were classified as non-productive. CDR3 was defined according to IMGT convention as the region running from the second conserved V-encoded cysteine to the conserved J-encoded phenylalanine. Sequences without an unambiguous match to a single V gene segment were excluded from the earlier analysis of about 600 of the donors. In an earlier analysis of approximately 500 of the donors, a V segment was called functional when productive rearrangements were above 56.7%, and segregating when the standard deviation between donors exceeded 5%. A statistical classification framework was developed to diagnose cytomegalovirus status using the catalog of TCR beta chain sequences. In a later analysis, TCR nucleotide sequences were compared against IMGT/GENE-DB human TR gene sequences so that V and J genes could be assigned. In a later analysis, CDR3 sequences and most-parsimonious VDJ recombination scenarios were assigned using the TCRdist pipeline. In a later analysis, each TCR beta chain was defined by its CDR3 amino acid sequence together with its V-gene family, and reads without a unique V-gene family were excluded. To address suspected cross-contamination and a sequencing artifact, a later analysis removed 550 to 750 highly shared, low-generation-probability nucleotide sequences. In a later analysis, a clonal expansion index for each public chain was calculated from normalized within-repertoire ranks of inferred template counts. In a later analysis, generation probabilities were computed with a VDJ recombination model fitted to out-of-frame rearrangements, and the resulting probabilities were checked against IGoR. In a later analysis, hypergeometric tests were used to score TCR-TCR, TCR-HLA and TCR-CMV co-occurrence, with a repertoire-size bias correction applied to TCR pairs. A later analysis estimated false discovery rates by permuting HLA or CMV assignments 20 times. In a later analysis, co-occurring TCRs were grouped using DBSCAN, with TCRdist sequence similarity added in when clustering inside HLA-allele-positive subsets. Co-occurrence clustering excluded repertoires with fewer than 30,000 or more than 120,000 public chains, plus five with anomalous nucleotide sharing. TCRdb re-hosts the immuneACCESS table, in-frame sequences only. Its copies lack some clones; in the studies checked, an unresolved V gene accounts for under half of them, and the cause for the rest is not known. For V, J and clone size, that table is used; D and trimming come from the DNA. The sample table records approximately 70,000 clones; around 72% of these occur just once. The ten largest clones add up to 9.5% to 13% of the sample.

Paper-wide results and their limitations: In the study, 150 to 200 TCR beta chains were listed as associated with cytomegalovirus. In a later analysis, around 17,000 TCR beta sequences were associated with specific HLA alleles at a false discovery rate of 0.05. Several of the top co-occurrence clusters appeared to be linked to parvovirus B19, influenza, CMV and Epstein-Barr virus, according to a later analysis. Because HLA typing was missing for some donors at each locus, association tests included only the typed subset. Roughly uniform sequencing depth across donors was assumed in presence/absence analyses, although this assumption may not hold. A further reported finding was that TCR beta sequences accurately predicted the HLA-A and HLA-B alleles for most subjects in the first cohort. Linkage disequilibrium might explain the correlated functional status among segregating V segments, but an unknown experimental factor could not be ruled out. Strong co-occurrence of HLA alleles, especially DR and DQ, made assigning TCR associations to individual alleles difficult. Because counts were too low, seventeen rarely observed V segments, including chromosome 9 orphons, were excluded from the earlier analysis of some 590 of the donors. Broadly in line with IMGT annotations, most TCR beta V segments showed up in productive rearrangements about 87% or about 30% of the time in an earlier analysis of approximately 600 of the donors. Immune exposure information for the cohort was limited to CMV serostatus. In a later analysis, the rate of TCR association differed among HLA loci, with DRB1 alleles having the most associated TCRs and HLA-C alleles having the fewest. Cytomegalovirus status was reported to be diagnosed by the classifier with high specificity and sensitivity in both the original and validation cohorts. In a later analysis, most CMV-associated TCR beta chains were found to appear HLA-restricted, with HLA associations seemingly driven largely by CMV exposure. A group of highly shared sequence variants was considered likely to be a technical artifact of the sequencing pipeline. In a later genetic analysis, a missense DCLRE1C variant was associated with V-gene and J-gene trimming of TCR beta chains, and the association was replicated in an independent cohort. Only TCR beta chains were sequenced in this cohort, and the absence of alpha or paired-chain data limited detectable features. Compared with the roughly 700-donor mean, donors in an Asian-associated ancestry cluster had fewer N-insertions in productive TCRs, according to a later genetic analysis. The authors suggested that the approach could potentially be extended to other disease states and immunological phenotypes. Compared with equally common non-associated chains, HLA-associated TCR beta chains in a later analysis were more clonally expanded and had lower generation probabilities. Most TCR sequences were seen in very few donors, while some public TCRs were found in many individuals. In vitro tests confirmed that a few of the cytomegalovirus-associated TCR beta chains recognize cytomegalovirus antigens.

A word on this clone: The antigen it binds to is not known. One base away there is no much larger clone; base qualities are not given.

In total, about 650 healthy bone marrow donors made up the cohort. At the time of sampling, all cohort members were nominally healthy, though unrecorded immune exposures were likely present. The donor was CMV seropositive and belonged to the group of 250 to 350 seropositive cohort members. Every donor gave a peripheral blood sample, and the peripheral blood mononuclear cells from that sample were used for TCR beta sequencing. Genomic DNA extraction from the blood cell samples was performed with the Qiagen DNeasy Blood Extraction Kit. This TCR was sampled from a middle-aged woman in good health and CMV-seropositive. The material sequenced was PBMCs.

In nucleotide form, the sequence is TGTGCCAGTAGTACAGACAGGGGTCCCACCGGGGAGCTGTTTTTT. Its coded protein is CASSTDRGPTGELFF. This receptor chain uses TRBV19 and TRBJ2-2, and 8 junction bases match TRBD1. The germline V and J ends show losses of 4 bases and 4 bases respectively, and no gene match explains 5 bases of the junction. CDR1 and CDR2 are drawn from the germline V gene (reference sequence): LNHDA, SQIVND. The CDR3 numbers 15 residues from cysteine through phenylalanine. Only the CDR3 portion is preserved as DNA: 45 bases, with reading frame beginning at the first base.